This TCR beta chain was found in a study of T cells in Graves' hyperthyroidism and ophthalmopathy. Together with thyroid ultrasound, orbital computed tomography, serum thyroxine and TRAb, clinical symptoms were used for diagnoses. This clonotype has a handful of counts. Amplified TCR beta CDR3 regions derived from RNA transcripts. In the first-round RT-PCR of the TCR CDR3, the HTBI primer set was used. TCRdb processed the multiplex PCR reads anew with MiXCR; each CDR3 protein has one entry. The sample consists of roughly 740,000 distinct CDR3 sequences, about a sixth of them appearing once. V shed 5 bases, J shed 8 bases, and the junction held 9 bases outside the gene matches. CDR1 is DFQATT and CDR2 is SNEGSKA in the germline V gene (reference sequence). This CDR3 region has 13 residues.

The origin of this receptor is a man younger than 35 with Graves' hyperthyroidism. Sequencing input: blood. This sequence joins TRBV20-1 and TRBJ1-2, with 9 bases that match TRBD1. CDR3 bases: TGCAGTGCTGATACTGGGACAGGGAAAGGCTACACCTTC. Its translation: CSADTGTGKGYTF.